This is a list of T cell receptor beta chains from one sample in a study of tumour-infiltrating T cells in Burkitt lymphoma. Clones were read by immunoSEQ multiplex PCR, and TCRdb kept only the in-frame ones, dropping some. The sample has about 6,300 clones, about a tenth seen once; the top ten hold less than 3%. Sequencing was performed on tumor tissue. Receptor source: a human donor with diffuse large B-cell lymphoma. Each CDR3 is given with its conserved first and last residue. Fields, in order: D gene, J gene, V gene, clone size, CDR3 protein, CDR3 DNA. The D gene is left open where the match is weak. The size of a clone is reported for some rows only, either as once, few or many, or as a class for expanded clones.

d_call: TRBD1
j_call: TRBJ2-5
v_call: TRBV5-6
clone_size: -
cdr3_aa: CASSLVEGGLPETQYF
cdr3_nt: TGTGCCAGCAGCTTGGTGGAAGGGGGCTTGCCAGAGACCCAGTACTTC

d_call: TRBD1
j_call: TRBJ2-1
v_call: TRBV5-1
clone_size: -
cdr3_aa: CASSLEDRGAYNEQFF
cdr3_nt: TGCGCCAGCAGCTTGGAGGACAGGGGGGCCTACAATGAGCAGTTCTTC

d_call: TRBD1
j_call: TRBJ2-5
v_call: TRBV19
clone_size: -
cdr3_aa: CASTRTGLETQYF
cdr3_nt: TGTGCCAGTACCCGGACAGGGTTGGAGACCCAGTACTTC

d_call: -
j_call: TRBJ1-1
v_call: TRBV2
clone_size: -
cdr3_aa: CASQGGGTEAFF
cdr3_nt: TGTGCCTCTCAAGGGGGGGGCACTGAAGCTTTCTTT

d_call: -
j_call: TRBJ2-5
v_call: TRBV5-1
clone_size: few
cdr3_aa: CASSLRQGETQYF
cdr3_nt: TGCGCCAGCAGCTTGAGGCAGGGCGAGACCCAGTACTTC

d_call: -
j_call: TRBJ2-1
v_call: TRBV18
clone_size: -
cdr3_aa: CASSPPSRLEQFF
cdr3_nt: TGTGCCAGCTCACCACCGAGCCGGCTTGAGCAGTTCTTC

d_call: -
j_call: TRBJ1-2
v_call: TRBV6-5
clone_size: large
cdr3_aa: CASSYSFTADGYTF
cdr3_nt: TGTGCCAGCAGTTACTCCTTCACAGCCGATGGCTACACCTTC

d_call: TRBD1
j_call: TRBJ1-6
v_call: TRBV19
clone_size: few
cdr3_aa: CASSRFRDRDLALHF
cdr3_nt: TGTGCCAGTAGTAGATTTAGGGACAGAGACCTCGCCCTCCACTTT

d_call: -
j_call: TRBJ1-3
v_call: TRBV2
clone_size: -
cdr3_aa: CASSRDTTAQGNTIYF
cdr3_nt: TGTGCCAGCAGTCGAGATACGACAGCGCAGGGAAACACCATATATTTT

d_call: -
j_call: TRBJ1-2
v_call: TRBV7-2
clone_size: -
cdr3_aa: CASSLSLGYGYTF
cdr3_nt: TGTGCCAGCAGCTTAAGCTTGGGGTATGGCTACACCTTC

d_call: -
j_call: TRBJ1-2
v_call: TRBV4-1
clone_size: once
cdr3_aa: CASSQASTGPSIYGYTF
cdr3_nt: TGCGCCAGCAGCCAAGCGTCGACGGGGCCGAGTATTTACGGCTACACCTTC

d_call: TRBD1
j_call: TRBJ1-2
v_call: TRBV5-1
clone_size: few
cdr3_aa: CALSSELWDSNGDGYTF
cdr3_nt: TGCGCCCTCAGCAGCGAGTTGTGGGACAGTAACGGCGATGGCTACACCTTC

d_call: -
j_call: TRBJ1-2
v_call: TRBV19
clone_size: few
cdr3_aa: CASSPPPSAGGYTF
cdr3_nt: TGTGCCAGTAGTCCCCCTCCCTCAGCGGGAGGCTACACCTTC

d_call: -
j_call: TRBJ2-3
v_call: TRBV5-1
clone_size: few
cdr3_aa: CASSLPSGAVTDTQYF
cdr3_nt: TGCGCCAGCAGCTTGCCCTCCGGGGCTGTCACAGATACGCAGTATTTT

d_call: -
j_call: TRBJ1-6
v_call: TRBV4-1
clone_size: medium-sized
cdr3_aa: CASSQEWGYSPLHF
cdr3_nt: TGCGCCAGCAGCCAAGAATGGGGTTATTCACCCCTCCACTTT

d_call: -
j_call: TRBJ1-1
v_call: TRBV4-2
clone_size: -
cdr3_aa: CASSVSRLEATEAFF
cdr3_nt: TGTGCCAGCAGCGTAAGCCGTCTAGAAGCGACTGAAGCTTTCTTT

d_call: -
j_call: TRBJ2-7
v_call: TRBV6-5
clone_size: -
cdr3_aa: CASSRTGSYEQYF
cdr3_nt: TGTGCCAGCAGCAGAACAGGGAGCTACGAGCAGTACTTC